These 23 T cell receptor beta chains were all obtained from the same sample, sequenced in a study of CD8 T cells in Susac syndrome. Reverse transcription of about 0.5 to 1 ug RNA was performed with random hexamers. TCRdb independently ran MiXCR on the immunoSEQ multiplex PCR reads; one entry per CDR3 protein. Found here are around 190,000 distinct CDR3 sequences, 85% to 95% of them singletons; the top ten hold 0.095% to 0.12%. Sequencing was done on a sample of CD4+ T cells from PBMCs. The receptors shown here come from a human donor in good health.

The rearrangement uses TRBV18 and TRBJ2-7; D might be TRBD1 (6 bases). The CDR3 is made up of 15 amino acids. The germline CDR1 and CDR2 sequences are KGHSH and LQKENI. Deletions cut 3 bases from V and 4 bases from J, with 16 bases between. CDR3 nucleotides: TGTGCCAGCTCACCGCTACAGGGAGCCGCGTACGAGCAGTACTTC. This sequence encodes CASSPLQGAAYEQYF. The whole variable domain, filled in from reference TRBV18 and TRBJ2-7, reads NAGVMQNPRHLVRRRGQEARLRCSPMKGHSHVYWYRQLPEEGLKFMVYLQKENIIDESGMPKERFSAEFPKEGPSILRIQQVVRGDSAAYFCASSPLQGAAYEQYFGPGTRLTVT.

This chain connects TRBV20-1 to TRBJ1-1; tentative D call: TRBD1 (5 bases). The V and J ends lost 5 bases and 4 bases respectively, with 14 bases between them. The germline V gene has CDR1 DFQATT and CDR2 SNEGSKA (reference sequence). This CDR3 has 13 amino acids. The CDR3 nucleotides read TGCAGTGCTCCCCGTGGGGGGGGCACTGAAGCTTTCTTT. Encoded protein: CSAPRGGGTEAFF.

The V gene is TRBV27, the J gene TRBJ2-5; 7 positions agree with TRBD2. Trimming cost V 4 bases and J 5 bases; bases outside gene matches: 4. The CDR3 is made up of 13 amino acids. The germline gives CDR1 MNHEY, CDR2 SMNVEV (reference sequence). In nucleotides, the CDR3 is TGTGCCAGCAGTTGGGAAGCGGGGGAGACCCAGTACTTC. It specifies CASSWEAGETQYF.

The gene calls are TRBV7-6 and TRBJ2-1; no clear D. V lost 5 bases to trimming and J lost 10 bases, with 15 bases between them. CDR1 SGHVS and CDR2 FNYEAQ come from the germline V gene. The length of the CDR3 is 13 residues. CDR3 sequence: CASSPRIPEEQFF. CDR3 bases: TGTGCCAGCAGCCCCCGAATACCCGAAGAGCAGTTCTTC.

CDR3 protein: CASSVHTNTEAFF. The CDR3 DNA is TGTGCCAGCAGTGTACACACGAACACTGAAGCTTTCTTT. V usage is TRBV9 and J usage is TRBJ1-1; D unclear. Per the germline V gene, CDR1 is SGDLS and CDR2 is YYNGEE. V was cut by 5 bases and J by 1 base, with 9 bases left in between. The CDR3 is 13 residues long.

In DNA, the CDR3 is TGTGCCAGCAGACAACTAGCGGGAGACTACAATGAGCAGTTCTTC. This translates into CASRQLAGDYNEQFF. The chain recombines TRBV12-3 or TRBV12-4 with TRBJ2-1; 11 bases are shared with TRBD2. V gave up 6 bases and J gave up 3 bases; unmatched junction bases: 4. CDR3 length: 15 residues.

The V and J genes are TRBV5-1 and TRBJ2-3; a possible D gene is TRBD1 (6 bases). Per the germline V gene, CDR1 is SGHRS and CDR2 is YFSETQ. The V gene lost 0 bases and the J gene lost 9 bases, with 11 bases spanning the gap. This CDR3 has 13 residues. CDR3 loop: CASSLANQGTQYF. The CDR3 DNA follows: TGCGCCAGCAGCTTGGCGAACCAGGGGACGCAGTATTTT.

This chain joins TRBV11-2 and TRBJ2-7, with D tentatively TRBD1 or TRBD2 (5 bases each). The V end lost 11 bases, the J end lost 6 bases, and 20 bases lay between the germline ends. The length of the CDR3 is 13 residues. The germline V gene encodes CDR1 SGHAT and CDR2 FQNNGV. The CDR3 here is CAGAGQPNGEQYF. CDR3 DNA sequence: TGTGCCGGGGCGGGCCAGCCGAACGGCGAGCAGTACTTC.

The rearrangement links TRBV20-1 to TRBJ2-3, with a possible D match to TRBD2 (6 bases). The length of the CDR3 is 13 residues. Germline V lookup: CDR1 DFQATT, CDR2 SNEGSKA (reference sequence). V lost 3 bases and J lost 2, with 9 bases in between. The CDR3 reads CSASGRLTDTQYF. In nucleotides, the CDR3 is TGCAGTGCTAGCGGGAGACTCACAGATACGCAGTATTTT.

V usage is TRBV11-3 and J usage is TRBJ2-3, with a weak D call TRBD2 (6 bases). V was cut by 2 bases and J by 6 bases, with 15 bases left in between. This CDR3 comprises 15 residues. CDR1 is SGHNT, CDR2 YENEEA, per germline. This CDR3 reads CASSLSSGLWDTQYF. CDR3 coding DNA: TGTGCCAGCAGCTTATCCAGCGGGCTATGGGATACGCAGTATTTT.

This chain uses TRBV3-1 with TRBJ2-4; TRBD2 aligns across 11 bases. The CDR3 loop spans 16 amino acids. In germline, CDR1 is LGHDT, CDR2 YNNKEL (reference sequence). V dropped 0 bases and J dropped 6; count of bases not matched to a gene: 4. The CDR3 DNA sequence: TGTGCCAGCAGCCAAGATTTACTAGCGGGGGTAAACATTCAGTACTTC. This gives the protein CASSQDLLAGVNIQYF.

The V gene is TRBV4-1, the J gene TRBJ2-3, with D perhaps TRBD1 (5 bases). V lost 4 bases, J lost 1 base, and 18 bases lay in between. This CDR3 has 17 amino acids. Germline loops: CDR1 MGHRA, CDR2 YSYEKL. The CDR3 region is CASSLRLGARGTDTQYF. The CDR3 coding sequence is TGCGCCAGCAGCCTCCGGCTAGGGGCCAGAGGCACAGATACGCAGTATTTT.

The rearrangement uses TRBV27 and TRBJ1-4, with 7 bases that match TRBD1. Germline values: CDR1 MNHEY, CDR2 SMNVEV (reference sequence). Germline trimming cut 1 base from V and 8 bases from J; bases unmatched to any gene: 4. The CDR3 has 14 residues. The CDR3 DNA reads TGTGCCAGCAGTTTATGGGGACAGCCAGAAAAACTGTTTTTT. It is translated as CASSLWGQPEKLFF.

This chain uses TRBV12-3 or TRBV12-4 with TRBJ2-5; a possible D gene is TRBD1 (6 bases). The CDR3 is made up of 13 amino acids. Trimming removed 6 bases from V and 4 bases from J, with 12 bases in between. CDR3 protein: CASSKQGRETQYF. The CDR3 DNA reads TGTGCCAGCAGCAAACAGGGCCGAGAGACCCAGTACTTC.

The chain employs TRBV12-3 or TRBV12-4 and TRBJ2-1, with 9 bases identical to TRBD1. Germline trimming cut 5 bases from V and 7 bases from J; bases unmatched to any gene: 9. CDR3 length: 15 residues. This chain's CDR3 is CASSPTPDRGNEQFF. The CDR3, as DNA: TGTGCCAGCAGTCCTACCCCGGACAGGGGAAATGAGCAGTTCTTC.

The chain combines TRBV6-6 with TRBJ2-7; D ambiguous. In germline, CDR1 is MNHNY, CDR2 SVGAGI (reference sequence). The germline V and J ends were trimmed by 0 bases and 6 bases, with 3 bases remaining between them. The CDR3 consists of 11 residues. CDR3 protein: CASSYSGEQYF. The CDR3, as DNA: TGTGCCAGCAGTTACTCGGGCGAGCAGTACTTC.

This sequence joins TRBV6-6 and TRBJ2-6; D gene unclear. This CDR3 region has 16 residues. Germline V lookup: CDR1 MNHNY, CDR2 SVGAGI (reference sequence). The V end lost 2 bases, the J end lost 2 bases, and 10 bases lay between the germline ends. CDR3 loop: CASSYPQRAGANVLTF. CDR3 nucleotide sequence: TGTGCCAGCAGTTACCCTCAAAGGGCTGGGGCCAACGTCCTGACTTTC.

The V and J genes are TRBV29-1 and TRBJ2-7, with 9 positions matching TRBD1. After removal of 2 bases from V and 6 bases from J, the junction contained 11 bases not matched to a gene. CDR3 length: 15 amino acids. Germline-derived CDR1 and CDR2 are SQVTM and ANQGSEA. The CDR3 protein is CSVETSGQGSGEQYF. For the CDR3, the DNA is TGCAGCGTTGAAACATCTGGACAGGGGTCTGGCGAGCAGTACTTC.

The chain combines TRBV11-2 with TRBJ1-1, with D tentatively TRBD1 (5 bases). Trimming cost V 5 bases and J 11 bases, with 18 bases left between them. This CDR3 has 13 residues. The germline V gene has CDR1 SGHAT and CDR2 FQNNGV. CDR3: CASSLPGPWGAFF. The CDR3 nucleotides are TGTGCCAGCAGCCTTCCGGGACCTTGGGGGGCTTTCTTT.

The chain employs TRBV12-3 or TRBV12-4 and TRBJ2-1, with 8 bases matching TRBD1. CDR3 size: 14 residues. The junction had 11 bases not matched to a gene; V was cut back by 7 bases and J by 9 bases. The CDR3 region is CASIRQGLYGEQFF. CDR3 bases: TGTGCCAGCATCAGACAGGGGCTATACGGTGAGCAGTTCTTC.

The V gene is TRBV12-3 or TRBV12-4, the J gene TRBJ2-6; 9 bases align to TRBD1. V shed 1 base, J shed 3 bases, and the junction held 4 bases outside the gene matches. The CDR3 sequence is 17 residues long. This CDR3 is CASSLEQGAGGANVLTF. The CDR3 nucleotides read TGTGCCAGCAGTTTAGAACAGGGGGCCGGTGGGGCCAACGTCCTGACTTTC.

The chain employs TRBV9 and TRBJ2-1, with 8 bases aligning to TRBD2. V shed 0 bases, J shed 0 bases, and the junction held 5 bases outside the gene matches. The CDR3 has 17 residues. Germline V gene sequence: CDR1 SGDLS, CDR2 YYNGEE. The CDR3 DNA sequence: TGTGCCAGCAGCGTAGTAATAGCGGGGAGCTCCTACAATGAGCAGTTCTTC. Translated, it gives CASSVVIAGSSYNEQFF.

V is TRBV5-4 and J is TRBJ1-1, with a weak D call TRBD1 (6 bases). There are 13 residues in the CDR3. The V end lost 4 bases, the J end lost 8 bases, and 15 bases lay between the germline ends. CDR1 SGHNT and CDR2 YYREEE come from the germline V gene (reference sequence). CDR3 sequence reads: CASSMGADREAFF. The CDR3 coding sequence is TGTGCCAGCAGCATGGGGGCAGACAGGGAAGCTTTCTTT.